This passage covers 22 T cell receptor beta chains from one sample sequenced in a study of vaccination effects on CD4 cells after COVID-19. These receptors lack a known antigen. Scientists isolated CD4+ T cells after a roughly ten-day culture period ended. Assay: immunoSEQ multiplex PCR; the TCRdb copy retains only in-frame clones and omits some. The table records tens of thousands of clones, roughly three quarters of them present only once. Sample: CD4+ T cells from PBMCs cultured without peptide, taken before COVID-19 vaccination. Receptors originate from a human donor who received a COVID-19 vaccine.

V gene TRBV5-5 combines with J gene TRBJ1-6; possibly TRBD1 for D (6 bases). V was cut by 0 bases and J by 9 bases, with 13 bases left in between. The CDR3 covers 15 residues. Germline loops: CDR1 SGHKS, CDR2 YYEKEE (reference sequence). This CDR3 is CASSLDPGAASPLHF. CDR3 nucleotides: TGTGCCAGCAGCTTGGATCCAGGGGCGGCTTCACCCCTCCACTTT. Full variable domain (rest looked up from reference TRBV5-5 and TRBJ1-6): DAGVTQSPTHLIKTRGQQVTLRCSPISGHKSVSWYQQVLGQGPQFIFQYYEKEERGRGNFPDRFSARQFPNYSSELNVNALLLGDSALYLCASSLDPGAASPLHFGNGTRLTVT.

CDR3 bases: TGTGCCAGCAGCTTCAGGGCCCATGAGCAGTTCTTC. It codes for CASSFRAHEQFF. The rearrangement joins TRBV7-3 to TRBJ2-1; perhaps TRBD1 as D (5 bases). In germline, CDR1 is SGHTA, CDR2 FQGTGA. V lost 3 bases, J lost 8 bases, and 8 bases lay in between. This CDR3 region has 12 residues.

This sequence joins TRBV7-2 and TRBJ2-2, with unresolved D. The V end was cut by 4 bases, the J end by 6 bases, with 12 bases between. The CDR3 has 14 residues. Germline CDR1 reads SGHTA; CDR2 reads FQGNSA. The CDR3 nucleotides are TGTGCCAGCAGCTCTATGGCTGGGGCCGGGGAGCTGTTTTTT. It translates to CASSSMAGAGELFF.

The chain combines TRBV27 with TRBJ1-4, with a tentative D call TRBD1 (6 bases). V dropped 1 base and J dropped 3 bases, with 9 bases sitting between them. CDR3 length: 15 amino acids. Germline CDR1 is MNHEY and CDR2 is SMNVEV (reference sequence). This chain's CDR3 is CASSLLGASNEKLFF. In DNA form, the CDR3 reads TGTGCCAGCAGTTTATTGGGGGCGTCTAATGAAAAACTGTTTTTT.

J is TRBJ2-3 and V is TRBV27; 12 bases line up with TRBD2. V lost 5 bases, J lost 5 bases, and 14 bases stayed unmatched. The CDR3 is 18 residues long. Germline values: CDR1 MNHEY, CDR2 SMNVEV (reference sequence). The CDR3 DNA reads as TGTGCCAGCAGTCAATGGGGGCTAGCGGGGGGGCCTGGAGATACGCAGTATTTT. It yields the protein CASSQWGLAGGPGDTQYF.

The chain links TRBV5-4 to TRBJ2-5; D is unresolved. The V gene lost 4 bases and the J gene lost 4 bases, with 11 bases spanning the gap. The CDR3 has 13 residues. In germline, CDR1 is SGHNT, CDR2 YYREEE (reference sequence). This chain's CDR3 is CASSGRVGETQYF. The CDR3, as DNA: TGTGCCAGCAGCGGACGGGTGGGAGAGACCCAGTACTTC. The whole variable domain, filled in from reference TRBV5-4 and TRBJ2-5, reads ETGVTQSPTHLIKTRGQQVTLRCSSQSGHNTVSWYQQALGQGPQFIFQYYREEENGRGNFPPRFSGLQFPNYSSELNVNALELDDSALYLCASSGRVGETQYFGPGTRLLVL.

The chain recombines TRBV3-1 (or the pseudogene TRBV3-2) with TRBJ1-1; 12 bases agree with TRBD1. CDR3 length: 14 residues. J lost 11 bases, V lost 4 bases, and 8 bases had no gene match. Germline-derived CDR1 and CDR2 are LGHDT and YNNKEL (reference sequence). CDR3 nucleotide sequence: TGTGCCAGCAGCCGGGGACAGGGGGCCGATCGCGCTTTCTTT. Translation gives CASSRGQGADRAFF.

The chain has TRBV23-1 and TRBJ1-5, with 9 bases fitting TRBD1. TRBV23-1 is known as an ORF, though its function is uncertain. The ends lost 0 bases at V and 2 bases at J; junction bases unmatched: 11. The length of the CDR3 is 19 residues. The CDR3 loop reads CASSQSNRQGVIGNQPQHF. For the CDR3, the DNA is TGCGCCAGCAGTCAATCTAACCGACAGGGGGTGATAGGCAATCAGCCCCAGCATTTT.

The genes are TRBV12-5 and TRBJ1-5, with D uncertain. This CDR3 comprises 17 residues. Germline loops: CDR1 LGHNT, CDR2 FRNRAP. V was trimmed by 0 bases and J by 0 bases, leaving 12 bases between them. The CDR3 DNA reads as TGTGCTAGTGGTTTGGTTTCGCCGGACGGTAGCAATCAGCCCCAGCATTTT. Translation gives CASGLVSPDGSNQPQHF.

Only a few counts were recorded for this clone. Other DNA sequences from this sample encode an identical CDR3 as well. J is TRBJ2-5 and V is TRBV5-1; D unclear. V gave up 0 bases and J gave up 2 bases, with 5 bases separating them. The length of the CDR3 is 13 residues. Germline V CDR1 and CDR2: SGHRS, YFSETQ. CDR3 protein: CASSLGVQETQYF. Here the CDR3 DNA reads TGCGCCAGCAGCTTGGGGGTACAAGAGACCCAGTACTTC.

The chain carries TRBV12-5 and TRBJ2-3; D may be TRBD2 (6 bases). This CDR3 has 18 amino acids. Germline values: CDR1 LGHNT, CDR2 FRNRAP. The V end lost 0 bases, the J end lost 2 bases, and 18 bases lay between the germline ends. The CDR3, as DNA: TGTGCTAGTGGTTTGGTACCCGACGGGGGTCTCTCCACAGATACGCAGTATTTT. Its translation is CASGLVPDGGLSTDTQYF.

The chain couples TRBV4-2 to TRBJ2-1, with 14 bases aligning to TRBD2. CDR3 length equals 16 residues. Germline V gene lookup returns CDR1 LGHNA and CDR2 YNFKEQ. J lost 4 bases, V lost 6 bases, and 5 bases had no gene match. CDR3: CASRGTSGGKYNEQFF. CDR3 coding DNA: TGTGCCAGCAGGGGGACTAGCGGGGGAAAGTACAATGAGCAGTTCTTC.

J is TRBJ2-3 and V is TRBV7-9; D might be TRBD1 (5 bases). V gave up 3 bases and J gave up 0 bases, with 7 bases separating them. Germline lookup yields CDR1 SEHNR and CDR2 FQNEAQ (reference sequence). This CDR3 spans 14 amino acids. The CDR3 bases are TGTGCCAGCAGCTTTGGGGCTAGCACAGATACGCAGTATTTT. Protein: CASSFGASTDTQYF. Looking up the rest from reference TRBV7-9 and TRBJ2-3 gives the full variable domain: DTGVSQNPRHKITKRGQNVTFRCDPISEHNRLYWYRQTLGQGPEFLTYFQNEAQLEKSRLLSDRFSAERPKGSFSTLEIQRTEQGDSAMYLCASSFGASTDTQYFGPGTRLTVL.

This clone was detected only once. J is TRBJ2-6 and V is TRBV6-4; no reliable D call. Germline CDR1 MRHNA, CDR2 SNTAGT. This CDR3 spans 17 amino acids. Trimming shortened V by 0 bases and J by 4 bases, and 13 bases separated the two germline ends. Here the CDR3 reads CASSDSFRPSGANVLTF. The CDR3, as DNA: TGTGCCAGCAGTGACTCGTTCCGGCCCAGCGGGGCCAACGTCCTGACTTTC.

CDR3 residues: CASRQPGQANNEQFF. The CDR3 DNA follows: TGTGCCAGCAGGCAACCGGGACAGGCCAACAATGAGCAGTTCTTC. V and J are TRBV5-4 and TRBJ2-1, with 8 nucleotides matching TRBD1. Germline values: CDR1 SGHNT, CDR2 YYREEE (reference sequence). The CDR3 has 15 residues. Trimming took 5 bases from V and 5 from J; bases not matched to a gene: 9.

The rearrangement links TRBV12-3 or TRBV12-4 to TRBJ1-1; D uncertain. The CDR3 has 13 amino acids. Deletions cut 3 bases from V and 1 base from J, with 6 bases between. The CDR3 loop reads CASSFRENTEAFF. CDR3 DNA: TGTGCCAGCAGTTTCCGGGAGAACACTGAAGCTTTCTTT.

The rearrangement joins TRBV6-5 to TRBJ1-1; TRBD1 is a possible D gene (5 bases). The CDR3 runs to 15 residues. Looked up from germline, CDR1 is MNHEY and CDR2 is SVGAGI. V was cut by 0 bases and J by 1 base, with 9 bases left in between. The chain's CDR3 is CASSYSRGTNTEAFF. DNA of the CDR3: TGTGCCAGCAGTTACTCTAGGGGCACGAACACTGAAGCTTTCTTT.

The J gene is TRBJ1-4, the V gene TRBV15; D is ambiguous. The CDR3 totals 14 residues. In germline, CDR1 is LNHNV, CDR2 YYDKDF (reference sequence). Deletions cut 8 bases from V and 0 bases from J, with 10 bases between. The CDR3 reads CATRMSATNEKLFF. DNA of the CDR3: TGTGCCACCCGTATGTCTGCAACTAATGAAAAACTGTTTTTT.

The genes are TRBV2 and TRBJ2-7; D is uncertain. Trimming pared 4 bases from V and 4 bases from J, leaving 8 bases between. The germline V gene has CDR1 SNHLY and CDR2 FYNNEI. This CDR3 comprises 12 residues. The CDR3 here is CASSGSGYEQYV. The CDR3, as DNA: TGTGCCAGCAGTGGATCCGGTTACGAGCAGTACGTC.

This rearrangement joins TRBV7-9 to TRBJ2-3, with unresolved D. This CDR3 region has 11 residues. The ends were cut back, 6 bases at V and 2 bases at J, with 3 bases in the middle. The germline V gene encodes CDR1 SEHNR and CDR2 FQNEAQ (reference sequence). For the CDR3, the DNA is TGTGCCAGCAGAAACACAGATACGCAGTATTTT. It specifies CASRNTDTQYF.

The genes are TRBV7-8 and TRBJ1-1; no firm D call. The length of the CDR3 is 14 residues. Germline CDR1 and CDR2: SGHVS and FQNEAQ. Trimming left V 1 base short and J 3 bases short, with 9 bases between. CDR3 in amino acids: CASSLEPGYTEAFF. In DNA form, the CDR3 reads TGTGCCAGCAGCTTAGAACCGGGCTACACTGAAGCTTTCTTT.

This rearrangement joins TRBV20-1 to TRBJ2-3; D unclear. This CDR3 spans 16 amino acids. V dropped 3 bases and J dropped 2 bases, with 18 bases sitting between them. Germline CDR1 DFQATT, CDR2 SNEGSKA (reference sequence). The CDR3 DNA reads as TGCAGTGCTAGTTTAATCGGAGCGACATACACAGATACGCAGTATTTT. The encoded protein is CSASLIGATYTDTQYF.